This T cell receptor beta chain was sequenced during a study of shared T cell receptors in the human thymus. Data came from immunoSEQ multiplex PCR; TCRdb stores just in-frame clones and leaves some out. In the table there are about 660,000 clones, approximately 87% of which are singletons. The CDR3 extends over 16 amino acids. CDR1 and CDR2 (germline): MGHDK, SYGVNS. Trimming cost V 4 bases and J 7 bases; bases outside gene matches: 11. The sample also formed part of further work on human thymus T cells. That work adds: A high degree of thymic repertoire overlap among unrelated individuals was reported in related research.

The V gene is TRBV25-1, the J gene TRBJ1-4, with TRBD1 matching 8 bases. The receptor was derived from a boy in the first two years of life with a congenital heart defect. Sequenced input: thymocytes. This CDR3 reads CASSGRDRGACEKLFF. The DNA for the CDR3 is TGTGCCAGCAGTGGCAGAGACAGGGGTGCTTGTGAAAAACTGTTTTTT.